The 25 T cell receptor beta chains in this list originate from one sample, sequenced in a study of lymphopenia after photon versus proton radiotherapy. This table comes from immunoSEQ multiplex PCR, and its TCRdb copy is limited to in-frame clones, with some not included. The table includes approximately 170,000 clones, around nine tenths detected once. This sample comprised peripheral blood, obtained from a patient treated with photon-based radiotherapy. The receptors shown here come from a man aged 45-60 years with gastric cancer.

This clone is a singleton in its sample. The genes are TRBV7-2 and TRBJ2-5; possibly TRBD1 for D (6 bases). CDR1 is SGHTA, CDR2 FQGNSA, per germline. Deletions cut 1 base from V and 1 base from J, with 13 bases between. This CDR3 is built from 16 residues. The CDR3: CASSLEVGTPQETQYF. CDR3 nucleotide sequence: TGTGCCAGCAGCTTAGAAGTTGGGACACCCCAAGAGACCCAGTACTTC.

The chain joins TRBV28 to TRBJ1-5, with D unclear. The V and J ends lost 6 bases and 2 bases respectively, with 14 bases between them. The CDR3 has 15 residues. Germline values: CDR1 MDHEN, CDR2 SYDVKM. In DNA, the CDR3 is TGTGCCAGCAGCCCTGGTAGAAGGGGCAATCAGCCCCAGCATTTT. This translates into CASSPGRRGNQPQHF.

This clone turned up a few times. In nucleotides, the CDR3 is TGCGCCAGCAGCTTGCTAAGGAACACCGGGGAGCTGTTTTTT. Amino acids: CASSLLRNTGELFF. This chain uses TRBV5-1 with TRBJ2-2; D is unresolved. This CDR3 spans 14 amino acids. V was pared by 1 base and J by 1 base, with 5 bases between. Germline-derived CDR1 and CDR2 are SGHRS and YFSETQ.

The rearrangement uses TRBV5-4 and TRBJ2-1; 13 positions match TRBD2. The V gene's germline CDR1 is SGHNT and CDR2 YYREEE (reference sequence). The CDR3 is 20 amino acids. V was clipped by 4 bases and J by 2 bases; unmatched bases: 15. Here the CDR3 DNA reads TGTGCCAGCAGCCGGACGTCACTAGCGGGAGGGCCTTTTGCCTACAATGAGCAGTTCTTC. Encoded protein: CASSRTSLAGGPFAYNEQFF.

The chain is built from TRBV25-1 and TRBJ2-7; 9 bases line up with TRBD1. The J segment lost 5 bases and the V segment lost 5 bases, leaving 4 bases of the junction unmatched. The CDR3 length is 13 residues. Germline CDR1 reads MGHDK; CDR2 reads SYGVNS. CDR3 sequence reads: CASSSDRGHEQYF. As DNA, the CDR3 is TGTGCCAGCAGTTCGGACAGGGGCCACGAGCAGTACTTC.

The V gene is TRBV14, the J gene TRBJ2-1; 10 bases align to TRBD2. The germline gives CDR1 SGHDN, CDR2 FVKESK. The CDR3 is 20 residues long. Germline trimming cut 0 bases from V and 9 bases from J; bases unmatched to any gene: 20. The CDR3 loop is CASSQDGDRVLAGAFSEQFF. The CDR3 DNA is TGTGCCAGCAGCCAAGATGGTGACAGGGTGCTAGCGGGAGCCTTCAGTGAGCAGTTCTTC.

The chain recombines TRBV19 with TRBJ1-1; D perhaps matches TRBD1 (5 bases). Germline V gene data show CDR1 as LNHDA and CDR2 as SQIVND (reference sequence). The CDR3 is 12 residues long. Between the trimmed V and J ends, which lost 7 bases and 6 bases, there was a span of 12 bases. CDR3 bases: TGTGCCAGTACCAGGGAGTTCTCTGAAGCTTTCTTT. As protein: CASTREFSEAFF.

This chain links TRBV7-2 with TRBJ2-1; D unresolved. V shed 8 bases and J shed 2 bases, with 10 bases lying between them. Germline lookup yields CDR1 SGHTA and CDR2 FQGNSA. The CDR3 runs 13 residues. CDR3 coding DNA: TGTGCCAGCTGTGATGCCACCTACAATGAGCAGTTCTTC. Its translation: CASCDATYNEQFF.

The chain has TRBV6-5 and TRBJ2-7; 11 bases line up with TRBD2. The CDR3 spans 14 residues. Germline V gene lookup returns CDR1 MNHEY and CDR2 SVGAGI. V lost 7 bases and J lost 2; bases outside the gene matches: 4. DNA of the CDR3: TGTGCCAGCACTTCACTAGCGGGGGCCTACGAGCAGTACTTC. Its translation is CASTSLAGAYEQYF.

CDR3 DNA: TGTGCCAGCTCGCCGGACAGGGGCAGAGCCGAGCAGTACTTC. Its translation is CASSPDRGRAEQYF. The chain combines TRBV18 with TRBJ2-7; 9 nucleotides line up with TRBD1. From germline, CDR1 is KGHSH and CDR2 LQKENI. V gave up 6 bases and J gave up 6 bases; unmatched junction bases: 9. The CDR3 sequence is 14 residues long. Supplemented by reference TRBV18 and TRBJ2-7, the full variable domain reads NAGVMQNPRHLVRRRGQEARLRCSPMKGHSHVYWYRQLPEEGLKFMVYLQKENIIDESGMPKERFSAEFPKEGPSILRIQQVVRGDSAAYFCASSPDRGRAEQYFGPGTRLTVT.

The chain couples TRBV7-2 to TRBJ2-2, with 7 positions matching TRBD1. The CDR3 contains 15 residues. Losses at the gene ends were 5 bases for V and 0 bases for J; bases not matched to a gene: 3. Germline CDR1 SGHTA, CDR2 FQGNSA. The CDR3 DNA reads as TGTGCCAGCAGCCCCGACAGGGCGAACACCGGGGAGCTGTTTTTT. This sequence encodes CASSPDRANTGELFF.

The V call is TRBV19, the J call TRBJ1-4; D is unclear. V gave up 5 bases and J gave up 7 bases, with 8 bases separating them. Per the germline V gene, CDR1 is LNHDA and CDR2 is SQIVND (reference sequence). The CDR3 has 12 amino acids. Here the CDR3 reads CASSQRGEKLFF. Here the CDR3 DNA reads TGTGCCAGTAGTCAACGGGGTGAAAAACTGTTTTTT.

This clone was counted a single time. V and J are TRBV18 and TRBJ1-2; D uncertain. Germline V gene data show CDR1 as KGHSH and CDR2 as LQKENI. With 3 bases removed from V and 8 bases from J, the gap between germline ends came to 13 bases. The CDR3 runs 13 residues. The CDR3 loop is CASSPEPLVGYTF. The CDR3 DNA follows: TGTGCCAGCTCACCGGAACCCCTGGTCGGCTACACCTTC.

This clone was picked up a small number of times. The genes are TRBV6-5 and TRBJ1-1; D is undetermined. Trimming cost V 5 bases and J 11 bases, with 15 bases left between them. Looked up from germline, CDR1 is MNHEY and CDR2 is SVGAGI. There are 12 residues in the CDR3. The CDR3 nucleotides are TGTGCCAGCAGTCCCCCAGATGGGCGGGCTTTCTTT. Translating gives CASSPPDGRAFF.

V usage is TRBV4-3 and J usage is TRBJ2-7, with a tentative D call TRBD2 (5 bases). CDR3 length: 15 residues. CDR1 LGHNA and CDR2 YSLEER come from the germline V gene. Trimming removed 2 bases from V and 3 bases from J, with 14 bases in between. The CDR3 reads CASSQQIHSGYEQYF. The CDR3 nucleotides read TGCGCCAGCAGCCAACAGATACACAGCGGCTACGAGCAGTACTTC.

J is TRBJ1-1 and V is TRBV11-2, with D hard to call. The CDR3 is made up of 15 amino acids. The V gene lost 0 bases and the J gene lost 0 bases, with 8 bases spanning the gap. Germline V gene sequence: CDR1 SGHAT, CDR2 FQNNGV. CDR3 sequence reads: CASSLEGGMNTEAFF. The CDR3, as DNA: TGTGCCAGCAGCTTAGAAGGAGGGATGAACACTGAAGCTTTCTTT.

The genes are TRBV13 and TRBJ2-7, with TRBD1 matching over 9 bases. Germline loops: CDR1 PRHDT, CDR2 FYEKMQ (reference sequence). J gave up 3 bases and V 6 bases, and 9 bases lay outside the gene matches. The CDR3 has 15 amino acids. DNA for the CDR3: TGTGCCAGCAGGCAAGATGGGACAGGGTTCTACGAGCAGTACTTC. Its protein is CASRQDGTGFYEQYF.

The rearrangement links TRBV6-5 to TRBJ1-2, with no clear D. V lost 0 bases and J lost 6, with 14 bases in between. The CDR3 length is 15 residues. Germline assignment: CDR1 MNHEY and CDR2 SVGAGI. Here the CDR3 reads CASSYSRTQKDGYTF. CDR3 DNA: TGTGCCAGCAGTTACTCCAGGACCCAGAAGGATGGCTACACCTTC.

This sequence joins TRBV29-1 and TRBJ2-1, with D perhaps matching TRBD1 (6 bases). Between the trimmed V and J ends, which lost 4 bases and 5 bases, there was a span of 15 bases. This CDR3 comprises 14 residues. Germline-derived CDR1 and CDR2 are SQVTM and ANQGSEA. The CDR3 DNA follows: TGCAGCGTTGTACCTGGGGACATCCACAATGAGCAGTTCTTC. The encoded protein is CSVVPGDIHNEQFF.

This chain connects TRBV5-1 to TRBJ1-2; D might be TRBD1 (5 bases). The V end was cut by 1 base, the J end by 7 bases, with 8 bases between. The germline V gene encodes CDR1 SGHRS and CDR2 YFSETQ. The CDR3 loop spans 12 amino acids. In nucleotides, the CDR3 is TGCGCCAGCAGCTTGAAAGGGGCTGGCTACACCTTC. Amino acid sequence: CASSLKGAGYTF.

The V and J genes are TRBV28 and TRBJ1-4, with D perhaps matching TRBD1 (6 bases). Trimming shortened V by 3 bases and J by 6 bases, and 11 bases separated the two germline ends. From germline, CDR1 is MDHEN and CDR2 SYDVKM. The CDR3 consists of 14 residues. CDR3 sequence: CASSLGGQDEKLFF. In DNA, the CDR3 is TGTGCCAGCAGTTTGGGGGGCCAGGATGAAAAACTGTTTTTT.

The chain is built from TRBV14 and TRBJ1-1, with unresolved D. Germline loops: CDR1 SGHDN, CDR2 FVKESK. This CDR3 comprises 13 residues. V lost 5 bases, J lost 1 base, and 8 bases lay in between. The CDR3 loop reads CASSASRNTEAFF. In nucleotides, the CDR3 is TGTGCCAGCAGCGCGAGCAGGAACACTGAAGCTTTCTTT.

The rearrangement links TRBV6-1 to TRBJ1-4, with 10 bases that match TRBD1. CDR3 length: 14 amino acids. The germline V gene encodes CDR1 MNHNS and CDR2 SASEGT. V was pared by 8 bases and J by 7 bases, with 7 bases of the junction left unmatched. For the CDR3, the DNA is TGTGCCAGCTGCCGGACAGGGGGACTTGAAAAACTGTTTTTT. Amino acid sequence: CASCRTGGLEKLFF.

The chain employs TRBV5-6 and TRBJ2-7; D gene uncertain. This CDR3 is built from 14 residues. V dropped 5 bases and J dropped 5 bases, with 17 bases sitting between them. Germline CDR1 reads SGHDT; CDR2 reads YYEEEE. CDR3 residues: CASSLFPWVHEQYF. In DNA, the CDR3 is TGTGCCAGCAGTCTCTTCCCTTGGGTACACGAGCAGTACTTC.

This clone was observed once. The chain is built from TRBV30 and TRBJ2-5; D is tentatively TRBD1 or TRBD2 (5 bases each). Trimming shortened V by 3 bases and J by 0 bases, and 11 bases separated the two germline ends. The CDR3 length is 14 residues. Per the germline V gene, CDR1 is GTSNPN and CDR2 is SVGIG (reference sequence). The CDR3 sequence is CAWRRGRYQETQYF. In DNA form, the CDR3 reads TGTGCCTGGAGAAGGGGACGGTACCAAGAGACCCAGTACTTC.